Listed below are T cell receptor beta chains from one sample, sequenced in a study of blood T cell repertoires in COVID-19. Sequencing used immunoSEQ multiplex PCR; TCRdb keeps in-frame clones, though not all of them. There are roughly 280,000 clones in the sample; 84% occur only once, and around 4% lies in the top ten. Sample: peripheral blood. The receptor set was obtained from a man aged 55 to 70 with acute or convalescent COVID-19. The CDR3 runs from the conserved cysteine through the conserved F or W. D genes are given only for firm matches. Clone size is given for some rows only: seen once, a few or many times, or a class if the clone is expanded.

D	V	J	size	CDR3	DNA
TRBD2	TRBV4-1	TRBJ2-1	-	CASSHLAGGNEQFF	TGCGCCAGCAGCCATTTAGCGGGGGGAAATGAGCAGTTCTTC
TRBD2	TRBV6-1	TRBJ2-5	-	CASSESAGVQETQYF	TGTGCCAGCAGTGAATCCGCGGGGGTTCAAGAGACCCAGTACTTC
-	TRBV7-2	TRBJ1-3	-	CASSLDWRSGNTIYF	TGTGCCAGCAGCTTAGACTGGCGGTCTGGAAACACCATATATTTT
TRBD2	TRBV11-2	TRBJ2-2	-	CASSQWEYSGGDTGELFF	TGTGCCAGCAGCCAGTGGGAATATAGCGGGGGAGATACCGGGGAGCTGTTTTTT
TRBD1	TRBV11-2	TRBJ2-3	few	CASSLTGGGTDTQYF	TGTGCCAGCAGCTTGACAGGGGGCGGGACAGATACGCAGTATTTT
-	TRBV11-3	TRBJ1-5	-	CASSSPRQGNQPQHF	TGTGCCAGCAGCTCCCCCAGGCAGGGTAATCAGCCCCAGCATTTT
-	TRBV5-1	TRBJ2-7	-	CASSHSIRYEQYF	TGCGCCAGCAGCCACTCAATCCGCTACGAGCAGTACTTC
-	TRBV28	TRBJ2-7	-	CASTIAAAGKYEQYF	TGTGCCAGCACTATCGCCGCAGCAGGGAAATACGAGCAGTACTTC
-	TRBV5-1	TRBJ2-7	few	CASSFTGLVKGVEQYF	TGCGCCAGCAGCTTTACAGGGCTGGTGAAAGGGGTAGAGCAGTACTTC
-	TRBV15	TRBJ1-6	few	CATGLGPGNNSPLHF	TGTGCCACCGGCTTAGGACCGGGGAATAATTCACCCCTCCACTTT
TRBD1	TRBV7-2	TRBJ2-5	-	CASSRDRGAPRWETQYF	TGTGCCAGCAGCCGGGACAGGGGAGCTCCGAGGTGGGAGACCCAGTACTTC
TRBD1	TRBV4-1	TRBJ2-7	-	CASSHPGTGDYEQYF	TGCGCCAGCAGCCACCCCGGGACAGGAGACTACGAGCAGTACTTC
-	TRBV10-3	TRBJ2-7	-	CATQTSNRASYEQYF	TGTGCCACCCAGACTTCAAACAGGGCGTCCTACGAGCAGTACTTC
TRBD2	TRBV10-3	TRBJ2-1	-	CAIKEGLANDEQFF	TGTGCCATCAAAGAGGGACTAGCGAACGATGAGCAGTTCTTC
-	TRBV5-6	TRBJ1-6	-	CASSLRLPPLHF	TGTGCCAGCAGCTTGAGACTGCCCCCCCTCCACTTT
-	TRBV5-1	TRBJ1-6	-	CASRDGDTNSPLHF	TGCGCCAGCAGGGACGGGGACACTAATTCACCCCTCCACTTT
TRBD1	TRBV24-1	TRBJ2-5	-	CATSDLLYRGRETQYF	TGTGCCACCAGTGATTTGCTATACAGGGGACGAGAGACCCAGTACTTC
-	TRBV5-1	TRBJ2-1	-	CASSFTSNEQFF	TGCGCCAGCAGCTTTACTAGCAATGAGCAGTTCTTC
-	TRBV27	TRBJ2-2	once	CASSLWGASGAGELFF	TGTGCCAGCAGTTTATGGGGGGCTAGCGGTGCCGGGGAGCTGTTTTTT
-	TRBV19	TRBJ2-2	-	CASSMVRAVIGGYRTGELFF	TGTGCCAGTAGTATGGTCCGAGCGGTAATTGGGGGGTATCGAACCGGGGAGCTGTTTTTT
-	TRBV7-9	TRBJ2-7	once	CASSLVAAPYEQYF	TGTGCCAGCAGCTTAGTAGCAGCCCCCTACGAGCAGTACTTC
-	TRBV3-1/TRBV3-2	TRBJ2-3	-	CASSHKGADTQYF	TGTGCCAGCAGCCACAAAGGGGCAGATACGCAGTATTTT
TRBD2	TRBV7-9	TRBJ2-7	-	CASSSTKGLAGGVSYEQYF	TGTGCCAGCAGCTCGACTAAAGGACTAGCGGGAGGCGTTAGCTACGAGCAGTACTTC
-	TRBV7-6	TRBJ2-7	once	CASSLTDEQYF	TGTGCCAGCAGCTTAACGGACGAGCAGTACTTC
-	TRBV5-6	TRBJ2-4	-	CASSFGRSLAKNIQYF	TGTGCCAGCAGCTTTGGCAGGTCGCTAGCCAAAAACATTCAGTACTTC
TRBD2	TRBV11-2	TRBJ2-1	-	CASSVGTGGSYNEQFF	TGTGCCAGCAGCGTAGGGACGGGAGGCTCCTACAATGAGCAGTTCTTC
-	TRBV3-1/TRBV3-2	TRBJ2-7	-	CASSQESAYEQYF	TGTGCCAGCAGCCAAGAGTCAGCCTACGAGCAGTACTTC
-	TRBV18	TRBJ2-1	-	CASSPGRSAGSYNEQFF	TGTGCCAGCTCACCAGGGCGGTCGGCGGGGTCCTACAATGAGCAGTTCTTC
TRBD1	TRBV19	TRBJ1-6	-	CASSISGQTSSYNSPLHF	TGTGCCAGTAGTATATCGGGACAGACGAGCTCCTATAATTCACCCCTCCACTTT
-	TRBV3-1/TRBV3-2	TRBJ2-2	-	CASSQTPGSTGELFF	TGTGCCAGCAGCCAGACTCCGGGGAGTACCGGGGAGCTGTTTTTT
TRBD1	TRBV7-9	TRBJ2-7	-	CASSLEGTGTYEQYF	TGTGCCAGCAGCTTAGAGGGGACAGGGACCTACGAGCAGTACTTC
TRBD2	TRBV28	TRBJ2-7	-	CASSFWTSGSSEQYF	TGTGCCAGCAGTTTTTGGACTAGCGGGAGTTCCGAGCAGTACTTC
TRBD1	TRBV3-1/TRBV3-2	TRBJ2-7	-	CASSQIAGTGYEQYF	TGTGCCAGCAGCCAAATAGCCGGGACAGGCTACGAGCAGTACTTC
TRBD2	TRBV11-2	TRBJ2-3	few	CASSLPGLEADTQYF	TGTGCCAGCAGCTTACCGGGACTAGAAGCAGATACGCAGTATTTT
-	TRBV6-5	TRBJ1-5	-	CASSYSTAGNQPQHF	TGTGCCAGCAGTTACTCTACAGCAGGCAATCAGCCCCAGCATTTT
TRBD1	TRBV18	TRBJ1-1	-	CASSQRTPGQGGAFF	TGTGCCAGCTCACAACGGACCCCGGGACAGGGGGGAGCTTTCTTT
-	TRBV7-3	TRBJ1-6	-	CASSPGISGNSPLHF	TGTGCCAGCAGCCCAGGGATCTCCGGAAACTCACCCCTCCACTTT
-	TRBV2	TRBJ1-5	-	CASSVTDFGGQPQHF	TGTGCCAGCAGTGTGACCGATTTTGGAGGTCAGCCCCAGCATTTT
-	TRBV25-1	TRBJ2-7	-	CASSEPGWSYEQYF	TGTGCCAGCAGTGAACCAGGGTGGTCCTACGAGCAGTACTTC
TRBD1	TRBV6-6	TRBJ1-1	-	CASIDTGEAQAFF	TGTGCCAGCATCGACACAGGGGAGGCACAAGCTTTCTTT
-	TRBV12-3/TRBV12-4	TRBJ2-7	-	CASSLHSSYEQYF	TGTGCCAGCAGTTTACATAGTTCCTACGAGCAGTACTTC
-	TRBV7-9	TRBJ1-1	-	CASSLGSGAEAFF	TGTGCCAGCAGCTTAGGGAGCGGGGCTGAAGCTTTCTTT
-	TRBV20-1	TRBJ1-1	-	CSASVNTEAFF	TGCAGTGCTAGCGTGAACACTGAAGCTTTCTTT
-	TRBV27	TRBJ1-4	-	CASRLQVDEKLFF	TGTGCCAGCAGATTGCAGGTAGATGAAAAACTGTTTTTT
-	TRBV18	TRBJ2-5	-	CASTGQAGETQYF	TGTGCCAGTACCGGACAGGCGGGGGAGACCCAGTACTTC
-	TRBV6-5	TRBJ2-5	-	CASTGEGVGETQYF	TGTGCCAGCACGGGGGAAGGGGTAGGAGAGACCCAGTACTTC
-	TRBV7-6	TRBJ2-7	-	CASSPNGGEQYF	TGTGCCAGCAGCCCCAACGGGGGCGAGCAGTACTTC
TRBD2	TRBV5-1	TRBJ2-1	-	CASSLMAGGPREQFF	TGCGCCAGCAGCTTGATGGCGGGAGGGCCGAGGGAGCAGTTCTTC
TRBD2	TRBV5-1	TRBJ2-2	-	CASSFERGRPTNTGELFF	TGCGCCAGCAGCTTCGAGCGCGGGAGGCCTACGAACACCGGGGAGCTGTTTTTT
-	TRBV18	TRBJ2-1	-	CASSPRAGDDEQFF	TGTGCCAGCTCACCACGGGCAGGGGACGATGAGCAGTTCTTC
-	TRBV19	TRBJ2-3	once	CASSSFFRILGVDTQYF	TGTGCCAGTAGTTCCTTTTTTAGGATCCTGGGCGTAGATACGCAGTATTTT
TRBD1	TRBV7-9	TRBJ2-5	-	CASSGHTGARETQYF	TGTGCCAGCAGCGGCCACACAGGGGCCCGGGAGACCCAGTACTTC